Following are 18 T cell receptor beta chains from one sample sequenced in a study of early T cells in non-severe SARS-CoV-2 infection. TCRdb itself ran the 5' RACE reads through MiXCR, one entry per CDR3 protein. The sample has tens of thousands of distinct CDR3 sequences, around 10% seen once; the top ten hold roughly 7.5%. This specimen was whole blood, taken at baseline. The source of these receptors is an adult who was a healthcare worker with PCR-confirmed SARS-CoV-2 infection or an uninfected control (not recorded which).

The V and J genes are TRBV11-2 and TRBJ2-2; TRBD2 matches at 15 bases. The CDR3 sequence is 16 residues long. J gave up 5 bases and V 6 bases, and 4 bases lay outside the gene matches. Germline V gene lookup returns CDR1 SGHAT and CDR2 FQNNGV. The CDR3 here is CASRFGLAGGTGELFF. CDR3 in DNA: TGTGCCAGCAGATTCGGACTAGCGGGGGGGACCGGGGAGCTGTTTTTT.

The table lists this clonotype with many counts. V usage is TRBV4-1 and J usage is TRBJ1-2; TRBD1 agrees at 8 bases. Trimming removed 3 bases from V and 3 bases from J; junction bases left unmatched: 3. CDR3 length equals 14 residues. Germline V gene data show CDR1 as MGHRA and CDR2 as YSYEKL. CDR3 nucleotides: TGCGCCAGCAGCCAGAACAGGGGGGACTATGGCTACACCTTC. Its translation is CASSQNRGDYGYTF.

The chain joins TRBV30 to TRBJ1-2; D remains ambiguous. The V gene's germline CDR1 is GTSNPN and CDR2 SVGIG (reference sequence). Trimming shortened V by 0 bases and J by 4 bases, and 15 bases separated the two germline ends. The CDR3 is 15 residues long. This chain's CDR3 is CAWSVGSEELYGYTF. CDR3 DNA: TGTGCCTGGAGTGTAGGGAGCGAGGAACTCTATGGCTACACCTTC.

This clonotype was detected only a few times. The chain links TRBV29-1 to TRBJ1-4; TRBD1 matches at 8 bases. The germline V gene has CDR1 SQVTM and CDR2 ANQGSEA. The CDR3 loop spans 11 amino acids. Trimming cost V 4 bases and J 8 bases; bases outside gene matches: 0. The CDR3 DNA sequence: TGCAGCGTTGGGACAGGGGAAAAACTGTTTTTT. This codes for CSVGTGEKLFF.

This sequence joins TRBV20-1 and TRBJ2-7, with D perhaps TRBD1 (6 bases). The CDR3 sequence is 13 residues long. From germline, CDR1 is DFQATT and CDR2 SNEGSKA (reference sequence). Trimming removed 5 bases from V and 2 bases from J, with 13 bases in between. The CDR3 nucleotides read TGCAGTGCTGGAAACGGACAGACCTACGAGCAGTACTTC. Its protein is CSAGNGQTYEQYF.

The J gene is TRBJ1-6, the V gene TRBV4-1; 7 bases fit TRBD1. J gave up 5 bases and V 4 bases, and 2 bases lay outside the gene matches. CDR1 MGHRA and CDR2 YSYEKL come from the germline V gene. CDR3 size: 14 residues. This CDR3 reads CASSPTGDNSPLHF. In DNA form, the CDR3 reads TGCGCCAGCAGCCCAACAGGGGATAATTCACCCCTCCACTTT.

This clonotype has at least ten counts. Its ends do not fully match the called genes, so a read error is possible. The chain couples TRBV5-1 to TRBJ1-1; no clear D. Germline V lookup: CDR1 SGHRS, CDR2 YFSETQ. The CDR3 extends over 13 amino acids. For the CDR3, the DNA is TGTGCCAGCAGCTTACAGATGAACACTGAAGCTTTCTTT. It specifies CASSLQMNTEAFF.

This clonotype was observed at least ten times. The genes are TRBV3-1 and TRBJ2-1; no definite D call. V lost 1 base and J lost 7, with 8 bases in between. The CDR3 is 13 residues long. Germline-derived CDR1 and CDR2 are LGHDT and YNNKEL (reference sequence). CDR3 protein: CASSQGGGNEQFF. CDR3 DNA sequence: TGTGCCAGCAGCCAAGGGGGTGGGAATGAGCAGTTCTTC.

This clonotype was seen at least ten times. This sequence joins TRBV30 and TRBJ1-1; perhaps TRBD1 as D (6 bases). The CDR3 spans 13 residues. The germline V gene encodes CDR1 GTSNPN and CDR2 SVGIG (reference sequence). Trimming cost V 3 bases and J 1 base, with 9 bases left between them. Here the CDR3 reads CAWRHRANTEAFF. The CDR3 DNA is TGTGCCTGGAGGCACAGGGCGAACACTGAAGCTTTCTTT. Full variable domain (rest looked up from reference TRBV30 and TRBJ1-1): SQTIHQWPATLVQPVGSPLSLECTVEGTSNPNLYWYRQAAGRGLQLLFYSVGIGQISSEVPQNLSASRPQDRQFILSSKKLLLSDSGFYLCAWRHRANTEAFFGQGTRLTVV.

This clonotype occurred many times. This chain uses TRBV20-1 with TRBJ1-6; D perhaps matches TRBD1 (5 bases). Between the trimmed V and J ends, which lost 5 bases and 4 bases, there was a span of 18 bases. Germline lookup yields CDR1 DFQATT and CDR2 SNEGSKA (reference sequence). CDR3 length equals 16 residues. The CDR3 here is CSAHWSSREYNSPLHF. CDR3 nucleotide sequence: TGCAGTGCTCACTGGTCGAGCAGGGAGTATAATTCACCCCTCCACTTT.

This clonotype was observed many times. This sequence joins TRBV7-9 and TRBJ2-3; D is perhaps TRBD1 or TRBD2 (6 bases each). With 5 bases removed from V and 0 bases from J, the gap between germline ends came to 15 bases. Germline V CDR1 and CDR2: SEHNR, FQNEAQ (reference sequence). The CDR3 runs 16 residues. The CDR3 DNA is TGTGCCAGCAGCGGGGAGGACAGACGTAGCACAGATACGCAGTATTTT. Translated: CASSGEDRRSTDTQYF.

This clonotype was seen at least ten times. The genes are TRBV4-3 and TRBJ2-2, with no clear D. There are 17 residues in the CDR3. V lost 4 bases to trimming and J lost 2 bases, with 17 bases between them. Germline assignment: CDR1 LGHNA and CDR2 YSLEER. The DNA of the CDR3 is TGCGCCAGCAGCCCGGCCGGCGTTACCTACAACACCGGGGAGCTGTTTTTT. Translated: CASSPAGVTYNTGELFF.

This clonotype was seen at least ten times. J is TRBJ1-1 and V is TRBV12-3 or TRBV12-4; 9 bases match TRBD1. This CDR3 is built from 16 residues. Trimming cost V 6 bases and J 3 bases; bases outside gene matches: 11. CDR3 in amino acids: CASSPGQGKGDTEAFF. In nucleotides, the CDR3 is TGTGCCAGCAGCCCCGGACAGGGGAAAGGAGACACTGAAGCTTTCTTT.

This clonotype has a count of ten or more. The rearrangement joins TRBV6-5 to TRBJ2-1, with D perhaps TRBD2 (5 bases). V lost 6 bases, J lost 6 bases, and 15 bases lay in between. The CDR3 runs to 14 residues. Germline V CDR1 and CDR2: MNHEY, SVGAGI. CDR3 residues: CASRPALGSNEQFF. The CDR3 nucleotides are TGTGCCAGCAGGCCCGCGCTTGGGAGCAATGAGCAGTTCTTC.

This clonotype was observed at least ten times. This chain links TRBV11-2 with TRBJ1-2; no reliable D call. The CDR3 has 13 residues. Trimming took 0 bases from V and 4 from J, leaving 6 bases between them. Germline-derived CDR1 and CDR2 are SGHAT and FQNNGV. The CDR3: CASSLEGSYGYTF. The CDR3 nucleotides are TGTGCCAGCAGCTTAGAGGGAAGCTATGGCTACACCTTC.

The sample holds a few counts of this clonotype. The CDR3 loop is CASSSALNEKLFF. DNA for the CDR3: TGTGCCAGCAGCTCTGCCCTTAATGAAAAACTGTTTTTT. The chain uses TRBV5-8 and TRBJ1-4; no firm D call. The CDR3 extends over 13 amino acids. Trimming removed 3 bases at V and 4 bases at J, with 7 bases between. Germline lookup yields CDR1 SGHTS and CDR2 YDEGEE.

A few counts support this clonotype. The chain has TRBV4-1 and TRBJ1-1; D unclear. The CDR3 consists of 18 residues. Trimming left V 2 bases short and J 1 base short, with 20 bases between. Per the germline V gene, CDR1 is MGHRA and CDR2 is YSYEKL. CDR3: CASSQSLLDGPRNTEAFF. CDR3 coding DNA: TGCGCCAGCAGCCAAAGCCTTCTGGACGGCCCCCGGAACACTGAAGCTTTCTTT.

This clonotype was detected a few times. The gene calls are TRBV18 and TRBJ1-6; 7 nucleotides agree with TRBD1. This CDR3 has 15 amino acids. CDR1 is KGHSH, CDR2 LQKENI, per germline. V shed 6 bases, J shed 5 bases, and the junction held 7 bases outside the gene matches. The CDR3 loop reads CASSQRDRDNSPLHF. The CDR3 coding sequence is TGTGCCAGCTCCCAGCGAGACAGGGATAATTCACCCCTCCACTTT. Looking up the rest from reference TRBV18 and TRBJ1-6 gives the full variable domain: NAGVMQNPRHLVRRRGQEARLRCSPMKGHSHVYWYRQLPEEGLKFMVYLQKENIIDESGMPKERFSAEFPKEGPSILRIQQVVRGDSAAYFCASSQRDRDNSPLHFGNGTRLTVT.